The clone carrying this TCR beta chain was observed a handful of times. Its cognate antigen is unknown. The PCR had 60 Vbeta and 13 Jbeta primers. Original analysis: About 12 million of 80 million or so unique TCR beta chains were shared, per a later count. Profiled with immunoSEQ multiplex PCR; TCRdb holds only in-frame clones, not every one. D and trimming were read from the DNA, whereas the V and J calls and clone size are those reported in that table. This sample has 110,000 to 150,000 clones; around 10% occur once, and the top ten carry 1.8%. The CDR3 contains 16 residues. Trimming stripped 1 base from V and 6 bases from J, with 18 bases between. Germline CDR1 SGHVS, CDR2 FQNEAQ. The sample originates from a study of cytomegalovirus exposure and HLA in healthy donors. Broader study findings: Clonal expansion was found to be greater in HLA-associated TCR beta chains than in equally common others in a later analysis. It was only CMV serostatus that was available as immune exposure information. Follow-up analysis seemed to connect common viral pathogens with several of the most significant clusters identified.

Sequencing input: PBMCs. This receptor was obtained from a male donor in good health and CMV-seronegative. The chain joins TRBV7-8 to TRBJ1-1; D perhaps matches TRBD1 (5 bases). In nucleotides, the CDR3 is TGTGCCAGCAGCTTAGTAGGGGCTGGGTACGACGCTGAAGCTTTCTTT. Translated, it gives CASSLVGAGYDAEAFF.